This T cell receptor (beta chain) was retrieved from a study of T-cell memory formation after mild COVID-19 (dated by TCRdb to about 2021). With regard to the full study: TCR sequence clusters from the two donors were largely donor specific. Longitudinal TCRalpha and TCRbeta repertoire sequencing tracked T-cell clones expanding and contracting after mild COVID-19 in two donors. Two young, previously healthy adult volunteers, one female and one male, were included in the cohort.

Ficoll-Paque density gradient centrifugation was the method used to isolate PBMCs. Sequenced using an Illumina NovaSeq 6000. cDNA libraries for TCRalpha and TCRbeta were prepared by 5'RACE using constant-segment primers, with sample barcodes and unique molecular identifiers added. RNA was extracted from every sample with Trizol reagent. Library amplification was performed in two PCR steps, and a second sample barcode and Illumina TruSeq adapters were introduced in the second step. Sequencing of the libraries was done on an Illumina NovaSeq, producing 2 x 150 bp paired-end reads. In the authors' own workflow: Demultiplexing of reads and collapsing into UMI-guided consensus sequences were performed with migec v1.2.7. Using mixcr v2.1.11, UMI consensuses were aligned to TRA and TRB V and J templates and then assembled into clonotypes. A clonotype was counted as expanded or contracted only when both edgeR and NoisET called the clonotype significant, with the noise models trained on biological replicates. edgeR calls used a false discovery rate-adjusted p below 0.01 and a log2 fold-change threshold of 1. As an exploratory analysis of dynamics, PCA with hierarchical clustering was applied to max-normalized trajectories of the 1000 most abundant clonotypes. Each responding clone was given a CD4 or CD8 phenotype based on the CD4+ and CD8+ repertoires, which had been sequenced separately. The public sequencing data were trimmed at Q25 with fastp and processed into clonotypes with MiXCR by TCRdb, which kept only in-frame beta chains. Identical CDR3 proteins give one entry, which carries the most common genes and DNA. TCRdb's processing, not the authors', yielded these V and J calls. For this sample there are around 450,000 distinct CDR3 sequences; roughly a quarter appear just once. The ten top clones hold 8.5% to 9% of the sample.

The paper as a whole reports these results and caveats: Whether the second-wave clones peaking on day 37 were SARS-CoV-2 specific was not confirmed. Balanced CD4/CD8 phenotypes were observed for clones contracting from day 15 to 85, whereas a bias towards CD4+ was observed for a second wave of clones expanding from day 15 to 37. Some responding clones were detected in pre-infection memory, which suggested that pre-existing cross-reactive memory T cells had joined the SARS-CoV-2 response. Only two mild cases were covered in the study, and larger cohorts including severe cases with pre-infection samples were considered necessary. Contracting CD4+ clones turned up mainly in the CM and EM memory subsets, whereas EMRA was where CD8+ clones were enriched.

To note about this clonotype: Its antigen remains unidentified. No base quality information exists; no much larger clone differs at one position.

The sequence derives from an adult woman who had mild COVID-19 (a few samples of this study predate the infection). The sample titles of this study are shuffled in the database, so cell type and time point are left out; the donor was told from shared clones. The sequenced sample consisted of PBMCs or a T cell subset sorted from them (not recorded which).

The CDR3 protein is CATSLAGNYNEQFF. The nucleotide sequence is TGTGCCACCAGTCTAGCGGGAAACTACAATGAGCAGTTCTTC. The V and J genes are TRBV24-1 and TRBJ2-1, with 9 bases in between that match TRBD2. The germline V gene encodes CDR1 KGHDR and CDR2 SFDVKD. The cysteine opens and the phenylalanine closes a CDR3 of 14 amino acids. Kept here is only the CDR3 DNA, which spans 42 bases and is read in frame from base 1. V lost 6 bases and J lost 3 bases, and the count of bases not matched to a germline gene is 2.